The next 19 T cell receptor beta chains were all read from a single sample in a study of blood T cell repertoires in COVID-19. Only in-frame clones appear in the TCRdb table, and some are missing; sequencing was by immunoSEQ multiplex PCR. Among some 300,000 clones listed, 87% were seen once. The sample consisted of peripheral blood. The receptor set was obtained from a man in his late teens or twenties with active or convalescent COVID-19.

This chain connects TRBV29-1 to TRBJ1-4; D unclear. This CDR3 has 12 residues. V was shortened by 0 bases and J by 7 bases, with 6 bases between the two germline ends. Per the germline V gene, CDR1 is SQVTM and CDR2 is ANQGSEA. The CDR3 DNA follows: TGCAGCGTTGAAGAGAGGCGTGAAAAACTGTTTTTT. Encoded protein: CSVEERREKLFF.

V and J are TRBV11-2 and TRBJ2-1, with 12 positions matching TRBD2. Germline V gene sequence: CDR1 SGHAT, CDR2 FQNNGV. The junction had 8 bases not matched to a gene; V was cut back by 5 bases and J by 9 bases. This CDR3 has 15 amino acids. The CDR3 nucleotides read TGTGCCAGCAGCGTGACTAGCGGGAGTGCGGGTGAGCAGTTCTTC. Amino acids: CASSVTSGSAGEQFF.

The chain links TRBV28 to TRBJ1-1; a possible D gene is TRBD1 (5 bases). The V and J ends lost 5 bases and 4 bases respectively, with 17 bases between them. Germline lookup yields CDR1 MDHEN and CDR2 SYDVKM. This CDR3 is built from 15 residues. CDR3 bases: TGTGCCAGCAGTCCATTACGGGGGGTGGGCACTGAAGCTTTCTTT. Residues: CASSPLRGVGTEAFF.

The CDR3 region has the DNA TGTGCCAGCAGTTTATCGAGCGGGGCACCTGAGCAGTTCTTC. This encodes CASSLSSGAPEQFF. The chain carries TRBV27 and TRBJ2-1; 7 bases line up with TRBD2. Germline CDR1 and CDR2: MNHEY and SMNVEV (reference sequence). The CDR3 totals 14 residues. V trimming: 0 bases; J trimming: 9 bases; junction bases outside the gene matches: 5.

The V call is TRBV6-5, the J call TRBJ1-4; TRBD1 matches at 7 bases. Germline V gene data show CDR1 as MNHEY and CDR2 as SVGAGI. With V trimmed by 7 bases and J by 2 bases, 7 bases remained unmatched. The CDR3 is 15 amino acids. This CDR3 is CASNKKGATNEKLFF. The DNA of the CDR3 is TGTGCCAGCAACAAGAAGGGGGCCACTAATGAAAAACTGTTTTTT.

This clone was picked up one time. The rearrangement uses TRBV25-1 and TRBJ2-7; 12 nucleotides agree with TRBD2. The ends lost 6 bases at V and 3 bases at J; junction bases unmatched: 6. The CDR3 loop spans 15 amino acids. Per germline, CDR1 MGHDK and CDR2 SYGVNS. The CDR3 nucleotides are TGTGCCAGCAGCGACCTGGGACTAGCGGGCTACGAGCAGTACTTC. It translates to CASSDLGLAGYEQYF.

Only a few counts were recorded for this clone. V usage is TRBV3-1 (or the pseudogene TRBV3-2) and J usage is TRBJ1-1, with 7 bases matching TRBD1. The junction had 6 bases not matched to a gene; V was cut back by 5 bases and J by 3 bases. Germline V gene sequence: CDR1 LGHDT, CDR2 YNNKEL (reference sequence). CDR3 length equals 14 residues. CDR3 residues: CASSGQTGDTEAFF. Written as DNA, the CDR3 is TGTGCCAGCAGCGGACAAACAGGGGACACTGAAGCTTTCTTT.

This chain connects TRBV5-1 to TRBJ2-1; D may be TRBD2 (5 bases). V lost 0 bases and J 9 bases, leaving 10 bases between the germline ends. The germline CDR1 and CDR2 sequences are SGHRS and YFSETQ. The CDR3 extends over 13 amino acids. The CDR3 coding sequence is TGCGCCAGCAGCTTGGGTGGAGGTGGTGAGCAGTTCTTC. Protein: CASSLGGGGEQFF.

This sequence joins TRBV24-1 and TRBJ2-1, with a tentative D call TRBD2 (6 bases). V lost 9 bases and J 9 bases, leaving 11 bases between the germline ends. There are 11 residues in the CDR3. Looked up from germline, CDR1 is KGHDR and CDR2 is SFDVKD. CDR3 DNA: TGTGCCACCGTTTTTAGCGGTGAGCAGTTCTTC. This translates into CATVFSGEQFF.

The count of this clone is one. This rearrangement joins TRBV12-3 or TRBV12-4 to TRBJ1-2; unclear D gene. Between the trimmed V and J ends, which lost 1 base and 5 bases, there was a span of 8 bases. The length of the CDR3 is 13 residues. CDR3 residues: CASSLGRGYGYTF. In DNA, the CDR3 is TGTGCCAGCAGTTTAGGTAGAGGGTATGGCTACACCTTC.

A single count supports this clone. This sequence joins TRBV5-6 and TRBJ2-7; 10 nucleotides match TRBD1. Germline lookup yields CDR1 SGHDT and CDR2 YYEEEE. The CDR3 covers 14 residues. After removal of 4 bases from V and 4 bases from J, the junction contained 5 bases not matched to a gene. The DNA for the CDR3 is TGTGCCAGCAGCACTGGACAGGGGGTTTACGAGCAGTACTTC. It encodes CASSTGQGVYEQYF.

Concerning this clone: This sample also contains other DNA sequences that code for the same CDR3. The V call is TRBV7-9, the J call TRBJ1-1; 9 bases are a match to TRBD1. The CDR3 sequence is 15 residues long. V lost 5 bases to trimming and J lost 1 base; unmatched junction nucleotides: 5. The germline gives CDR1 SEHNR, CDR2 FQNEAQ (reference sequence). CDR3 sequence: CASSEGQGKNTEAFF. The CDR3 DNA follows: TGTGCCAGCAGCGAAGGACAGGGGAAGAACACTGAAGCTTTCTTT. The whole variable domain, filled in from reference TRBV7-9 and TRBJ1-1, reads DTGVSQNPRHKITKRGQNVTFRCDPISEHNRLYWYRQTLGQGPEFLTYFQNEAQLEKSRLLSDRFSAERPKGSFSTLEIQRTEQGDSAMYLCASSEGQGKNTEAFFGQGTRLTVV.

The chain uses TRBV4-3 and TRBJ2-3; a weak D match, TRBD2 (5 bases). Trimming stripped 4 bases from V and 0 bases from J, with 17 bases between. Germline assignment: CDR1 LGHNA and CDR2 YSLEER. CDR3 length: 17 residues. CDR3: CASSLSIGRASTDTQYF. CDR3 DNA: TGCGCCAGCAGCCTATCAATCGGGCGGGCTAGCACAGATACGCAGTATTTT.

The chain is built from TRBV15 and TRBJ2-7, with 8 positions matching TRBD2. Germline values: CDR1 LNHNV, CDR2 YYDKDF (reference sequence). V lost 2 bases, J lost 0 bases, and 3 bases stayed unmatched. CDR3 length: 15 residues. This chain's CDR3 is CATSRTGTSSYEQYF. The CDR3 DNA reads TGTGCCACCAGCAGAACCGGGACTAGCTCCTACGAGCAGTACTTC.

The chain uses TRBV28 and TRBJ1-3; maybe TRBD1 (6 bases). The germline V gene has CDR1 MDHEN and CDR2 SYDVKM. Trimming pared 5 bases from V and 0 bases from J, leaving 17 bases between. This CDR3 contains 17 residues. This CDR3 reads CASSAPGGPSSGNTIYF. The DNA for the CDR3 is TGTGCCAGCAGTGCCCCCGGGGGGCCAAGCTCTGGAAACACCATATATTTT.

In this sample, this clone turned up once. This sequence joins TRBV4-3 and TRBJ2-1, with D perhaps matching TRBD1 (5 bases). The CDR3 consists of 13 residues. V was pared by 4 bases and J by 4 bases, with 8 bases between. Germline V gene lookup returns CDR1 LGHNA and CDR2 YSLEER. CDR3 sequence reads: CASSLDRYNEQFF. CDR3 in DNA: TGCGCCAGCAGCCTCGACAGATACAATGAGCAGTTCTTC.

The chain recombines TRBV19 with TRBJ2-1; TRBD2 matches 9 bases. The ends lost 1 base at V and 8 bases at J; junction bases unmatched: 9. Germline values: CDR1 LNHDA, CDR2 SQIVND (reference sequence). The CDR3 runs 16 residues. In DNA, the CDR3 is TGTGCCAGTAGTATAGTGGGCGGGAGGGTAGGCGATGAGCAGTTCTTC. Residues: CASSIVGGRVGDEQFF.

The genes are TRBV9 and TRBJ1-4; 9 bases fit TRBD1. Germline assignment: CDR1 SGDLS and CDR2 YYNGEE. CDR3 length equals 17 residues. V lost 3 bases to trimming and J lost 5 bases; unmatched junction nucleotides: 11. CDR3 coding DNA: TGTGCCAGCAGCGCCCGCCTCCGGGGGACAGGGAATGAAAAACTGTTTTTT. It is translated as CASSARLRGTGNEKLFF.

With regard to this clone: Distinct nucleotide sequences in the sample also encode this CDR3. J is TRBJ2-1 and V is TRBV9; 10 bases line up with TRBD2. There are 15 residues in the CDR3. J gave up 0 bases and V 4 bases, and 1 base lay outside the gene matches. Germline V CDR1 and CDR2: SGDLS, YYNGEE. The chain's CDR3 is CASSSSGSSYNEQFF. The CDR3 nucleotides read TGTGCCAGCAGCTCTAGCGGGAGCTCCTACAATGAGCAGTTCTTC.